The clone carrying this T cell receptor (beta chain) was counted between two and nine times. The sample comes from a study of blood T cell repertoires in COVID-19. For the study at large: COVID-19 samples collected from the United States, Italy and Spain covered acute and convalescent phases. PBMCs, B-cell-depleted T cells, or T cells provided the cDNA or gDNA that made up the material.

As handled by the study authors: Amplification of reference gene primers provided the estimated nucleated cell counts. Using immunoSEQ multiplex PCR, the repertoire was profiled, and TCRdb retains in-frame clones only, with some absent. V and J calls and clone size come straight from that table; D and trimming were deduced from the DNA. The sample has some 130,000 clones, 65% to 85% seen once; the top ten hold around 1.9%. V was cut by 2 bases and J by 4 bases, with 14 bases left in between. Germline V gene lookup returns CDR1 MDHEN and CDR2 SYDVKM. This CDR3 contains 15 residues. The chain joins TRBV28 to TRBJ1-2; possibly TRBD1 for D (6 bases). Specimen: peripheral blood. The origin of this receptor is a man in his sixties or seventies with acute or convalescent COVID-19. The CDR3 sequence is CASSLQGSAGYGYTF. The DNA of the CDR3 is TGTGCCAGCAGTTTACAGGGGAGTGCGGGCTATGGCTACACCTTC.